This T cell receptor beta chain was recorded in a study of blood T cell repertoires in COVID-19. Study at large: Whether acute or convalescent, the COVID-19 samples came from the United States, Italy and Spain. PBMCs, B-cell-depleted T cells, or T cells provided the cDNA or gDNA that made up the material.

The V gene's germline CDR1 is SGHAT and CDR2 FQNNGV. The CDR3 totals 17 residues. V shed 5 bases and J 1 base; nucleotides not matched to a gene: 8. Profiling relied on immunoSEQ multiplex PCR, and the TCRdb table lists in-frame clones only, not all of them. Among around 300,000 clones listed, approximately 88% were seen once. Sample: peripheral blood. The chain links TRBV11-2 to TRBJ2-6; 7 bases fit TRBD1. This clonotype was obtained from a woman in her 30s with COVID-19, enrolled during active disease. CDR3 in DNA: TGTGCCAGCAGCGTGCGAACAGGGGAATCTGGGGCCAACGTCCTGACTTTC. Protein product: CASSVRTGESGANVLTF.